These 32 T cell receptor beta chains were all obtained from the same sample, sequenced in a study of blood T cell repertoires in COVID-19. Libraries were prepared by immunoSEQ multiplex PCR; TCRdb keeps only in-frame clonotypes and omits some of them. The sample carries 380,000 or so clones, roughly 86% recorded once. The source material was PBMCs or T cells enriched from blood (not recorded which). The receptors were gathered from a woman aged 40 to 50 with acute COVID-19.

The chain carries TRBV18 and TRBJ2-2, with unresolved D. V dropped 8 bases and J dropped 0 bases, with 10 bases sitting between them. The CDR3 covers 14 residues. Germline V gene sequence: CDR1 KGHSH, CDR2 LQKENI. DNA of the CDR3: TGTGCCAGCAGCTCGTCCGCGAACACCGGGGAGCTGTTTTTT. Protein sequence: CASSSSANTGELFF.

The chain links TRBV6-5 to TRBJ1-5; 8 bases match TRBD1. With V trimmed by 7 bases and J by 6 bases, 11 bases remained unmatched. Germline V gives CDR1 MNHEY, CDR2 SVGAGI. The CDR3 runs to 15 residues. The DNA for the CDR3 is TGTGCCAGCAATCTACAGGGGGATAGGGGTCAGCCCCAGCATTTT. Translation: CASNLQGDRGQPQHF.

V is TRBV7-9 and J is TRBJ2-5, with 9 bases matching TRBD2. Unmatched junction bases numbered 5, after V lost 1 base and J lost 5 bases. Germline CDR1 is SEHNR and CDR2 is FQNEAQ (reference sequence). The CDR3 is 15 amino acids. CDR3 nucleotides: TGTGCCAGCAGCTTAGGGGTAGCGGGGGCGGAGACCCAGTACTTC. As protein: CASSLGVAGAETQYF.

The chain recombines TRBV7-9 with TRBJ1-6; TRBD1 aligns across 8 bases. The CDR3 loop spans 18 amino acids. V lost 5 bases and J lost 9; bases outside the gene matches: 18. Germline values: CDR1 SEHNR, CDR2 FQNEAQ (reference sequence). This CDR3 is CASSGLKFRDRIGSPLHF. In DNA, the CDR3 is TGTGCCAGCAGCGGGCTAAAGTTTCGGGACAGGATCGGTTCACCCCTCCACTTT.

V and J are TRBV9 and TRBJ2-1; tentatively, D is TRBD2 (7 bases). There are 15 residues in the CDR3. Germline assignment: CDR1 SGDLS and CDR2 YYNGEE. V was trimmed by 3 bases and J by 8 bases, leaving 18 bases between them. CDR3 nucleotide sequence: TGTGCCAGCAGCGCCTACAGGGAGGGGCGGCATGAGCAGTTCTTC. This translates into CASSAYREGRHEQFF.

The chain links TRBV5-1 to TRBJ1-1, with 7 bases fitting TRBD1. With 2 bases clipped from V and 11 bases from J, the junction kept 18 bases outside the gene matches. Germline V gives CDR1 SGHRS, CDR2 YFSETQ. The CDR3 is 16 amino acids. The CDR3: CASSLSRQGVAVTAFF. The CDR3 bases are TGCGCCAGCAGCTTATCCCGTCAGGGGGTAGCTGTTACGGCTTTCTTT.

DNA for the CDR3: TGTGCCAGCAGCCAAGGAGTCCACACCGGGGAGCTGTTTTTT. Translating it yields CASSQGVHTGELFF. This chain uses TRBV3-1 (or the pseudogene TRBV3-2) with TRBJ2-2; the D is unclear. The CDR3 extends over 14 amino acids. CDR1 and CDR2 from the germline V gene are LGHDT and YNNKEL (reference sequence). V gave up 1 base and J gave up 3 bases, with 6 bases separating them.

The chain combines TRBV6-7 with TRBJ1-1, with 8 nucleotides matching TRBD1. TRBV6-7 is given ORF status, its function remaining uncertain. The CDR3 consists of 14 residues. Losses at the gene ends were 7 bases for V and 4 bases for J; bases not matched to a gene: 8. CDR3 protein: CASNPDREITEAFF. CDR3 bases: TGTGCCAGCAATCCGGACAGGGAGATCACTGAAGCTTTCTTT.

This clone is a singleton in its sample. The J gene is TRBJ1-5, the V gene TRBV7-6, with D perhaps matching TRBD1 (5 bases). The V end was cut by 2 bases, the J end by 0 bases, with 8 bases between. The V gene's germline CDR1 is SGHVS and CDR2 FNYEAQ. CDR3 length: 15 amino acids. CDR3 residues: CASSLYGGSNQPQHF. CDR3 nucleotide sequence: TGTGCCAGCAGCTTATACGGGGGTAGCAATCAGCCCCAGCATTTT.

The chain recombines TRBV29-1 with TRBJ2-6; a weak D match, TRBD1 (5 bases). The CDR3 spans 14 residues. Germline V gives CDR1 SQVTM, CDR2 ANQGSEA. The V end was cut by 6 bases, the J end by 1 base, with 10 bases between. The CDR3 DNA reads TGCAGCGTCGGGCCAGGGTCTGGGGCCAACGTCCTGACTTTC. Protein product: CSVGPGSGANVLTF.

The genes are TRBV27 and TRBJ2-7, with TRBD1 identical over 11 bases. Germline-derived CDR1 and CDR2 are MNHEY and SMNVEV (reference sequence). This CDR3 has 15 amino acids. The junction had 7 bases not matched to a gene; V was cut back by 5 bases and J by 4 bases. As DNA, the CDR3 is TGTGCCAGCAGTCCGGGGACAGGGGGACCGTACGAGCAGTACTTC. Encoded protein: CASSPGTGGPYEQYF.

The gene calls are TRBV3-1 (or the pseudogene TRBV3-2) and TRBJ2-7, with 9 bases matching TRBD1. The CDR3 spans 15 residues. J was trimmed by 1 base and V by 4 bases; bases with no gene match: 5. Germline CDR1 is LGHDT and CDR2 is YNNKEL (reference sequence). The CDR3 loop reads CASSLLQGASYEQYF. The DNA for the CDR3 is TGTGCCAGCAGCCTCTTACAGGGGGCTTCCTACGAGCAGTACTTC.

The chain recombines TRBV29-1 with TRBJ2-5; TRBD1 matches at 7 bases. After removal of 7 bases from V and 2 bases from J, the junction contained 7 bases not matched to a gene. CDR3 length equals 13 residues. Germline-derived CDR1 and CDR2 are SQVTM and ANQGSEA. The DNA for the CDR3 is TGCAGCGCCAGTAGGGGACAGCAAGAGACCCAGTACTTC. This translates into CSASRGQQETQYF.

CDR3: CAWSRRTGTSPSYEQYF. CDR3 coding DNA: TGTGCCTGGAGTAGGAGGACAGGGACATCCCCTTCCTACGAGCAGTACTTC. This sequence joins TRBV30 and TRBJ2-7, with TRBD1 identical over 8 bases. V trimming: 2 bases; J trimming: 1 base; junction bases outside the gene matches: 13. There are 17 residues in the CDR3. Germline V gene sequence: CDR1 GTSNPN, CDR2 SVGIG (reference sequence). Variable domain in full (rest from reference TRBV30 and TRBJ2-7): SQTIHQWPATLVQPVGSPLSLECTVEGTSNPNLYWYRQAAGRGLQLLFYSVGIGQISSEVPQNLSASRPQDRQFILSSKKLLLSDSGFYLCAWSRRTGTSPSYEQYFGPGTRLTVT.

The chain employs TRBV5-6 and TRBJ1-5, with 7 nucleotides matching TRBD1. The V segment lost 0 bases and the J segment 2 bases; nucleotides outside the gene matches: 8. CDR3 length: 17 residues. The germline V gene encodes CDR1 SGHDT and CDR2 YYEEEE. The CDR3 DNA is TGTGCCAGCAGCTTGGCCGGGACAGCGGGAGGCAATCAGCCCCAGCATTTT. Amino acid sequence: CASSLAGTAGGNQPQHF.

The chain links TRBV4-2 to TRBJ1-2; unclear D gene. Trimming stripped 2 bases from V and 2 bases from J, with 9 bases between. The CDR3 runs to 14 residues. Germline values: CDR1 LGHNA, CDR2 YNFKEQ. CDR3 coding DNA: TGTGCCAGCAGCCAACCCAATCCCAACTATGGCTACACCTTC. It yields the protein CASSQPNPNYGYTF.

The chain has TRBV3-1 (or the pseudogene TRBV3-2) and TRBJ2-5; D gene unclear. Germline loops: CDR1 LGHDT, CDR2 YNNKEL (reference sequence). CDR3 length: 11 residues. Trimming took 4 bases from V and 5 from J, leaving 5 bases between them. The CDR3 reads CASSLLETQYF. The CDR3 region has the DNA TGTGCCAGCAGCCTATTGGAGACCCAGTACTTC.

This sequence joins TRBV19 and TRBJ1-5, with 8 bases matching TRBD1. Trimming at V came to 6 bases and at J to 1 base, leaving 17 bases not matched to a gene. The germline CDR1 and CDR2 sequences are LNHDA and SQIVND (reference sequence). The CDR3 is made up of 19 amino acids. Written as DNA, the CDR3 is TGTGCCAGTAGAATGGGGTCAGGGGGCCGCGAATGGAGCAATCAGCCCCAGCATTTT. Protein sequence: CASRMGSGGREWSNQPQHF.

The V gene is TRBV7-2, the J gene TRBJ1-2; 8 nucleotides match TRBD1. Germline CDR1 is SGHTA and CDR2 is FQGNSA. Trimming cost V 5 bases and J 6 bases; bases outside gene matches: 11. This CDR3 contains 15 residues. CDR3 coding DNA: TGTGCCAGCAGCCCTTGGACAGGGAGGGGGAATGGCTACACCTTC. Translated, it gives CASSPWTGRGNGYTF.

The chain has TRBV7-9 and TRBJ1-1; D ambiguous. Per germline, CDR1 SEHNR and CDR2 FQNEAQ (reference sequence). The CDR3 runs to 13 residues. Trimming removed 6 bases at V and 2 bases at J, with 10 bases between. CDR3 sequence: CASRADKNTEAFF. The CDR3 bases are TGTGCCAGCAGAGCTGACAAAAACACTGAAGCTTTCTTT.

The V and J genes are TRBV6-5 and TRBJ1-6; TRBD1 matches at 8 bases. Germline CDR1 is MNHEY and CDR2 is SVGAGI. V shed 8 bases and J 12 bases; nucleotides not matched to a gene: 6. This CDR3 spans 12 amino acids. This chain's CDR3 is CASEDRVRPLHF. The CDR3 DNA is TGTGCCAGCGAGGACAGGGTCAGACCCCTCCACTTT.

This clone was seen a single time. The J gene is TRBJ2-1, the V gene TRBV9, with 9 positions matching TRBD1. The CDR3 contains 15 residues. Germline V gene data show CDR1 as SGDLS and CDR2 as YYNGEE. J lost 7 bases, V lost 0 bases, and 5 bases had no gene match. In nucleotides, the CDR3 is TGTGCCAGCAGCGTAGGTGGGACAGGGTCGAATGAGCAGTTCTTC. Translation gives CASSVGGTGSNEQFF.

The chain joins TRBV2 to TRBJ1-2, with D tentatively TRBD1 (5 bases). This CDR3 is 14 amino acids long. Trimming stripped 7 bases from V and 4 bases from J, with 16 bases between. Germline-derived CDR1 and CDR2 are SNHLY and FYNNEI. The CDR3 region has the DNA TGTGCCAGCACCGACAGTCCCCAGTTCTATGGCTACACCTTC. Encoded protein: CASTDSPQFYGYTF.

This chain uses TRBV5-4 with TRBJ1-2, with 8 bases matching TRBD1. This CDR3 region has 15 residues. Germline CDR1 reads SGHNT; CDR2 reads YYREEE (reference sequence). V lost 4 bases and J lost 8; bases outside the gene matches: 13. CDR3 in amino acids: CASSRPDRGIGGYTF. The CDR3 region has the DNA TGTGCCAGCAGCAGGCCTGACAGGGGTATAGGAGGCTACACCTTC.

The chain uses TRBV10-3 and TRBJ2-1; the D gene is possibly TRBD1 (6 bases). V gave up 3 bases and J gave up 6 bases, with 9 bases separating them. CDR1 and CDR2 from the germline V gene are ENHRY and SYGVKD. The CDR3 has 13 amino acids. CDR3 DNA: TGTGCCATCAGTGATCTGGACAGCAATGAGCAGTTCTTC. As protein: CAISDLDSNEQFF.

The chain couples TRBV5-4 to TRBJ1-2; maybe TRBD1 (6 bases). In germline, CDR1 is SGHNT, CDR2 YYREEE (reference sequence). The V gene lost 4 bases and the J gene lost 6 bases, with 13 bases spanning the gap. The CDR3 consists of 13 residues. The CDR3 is CASSAAGVHGYTF. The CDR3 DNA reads TGTGCCAGCAGCGCCGCAGGGGTTCATGGCTACACCTTC.

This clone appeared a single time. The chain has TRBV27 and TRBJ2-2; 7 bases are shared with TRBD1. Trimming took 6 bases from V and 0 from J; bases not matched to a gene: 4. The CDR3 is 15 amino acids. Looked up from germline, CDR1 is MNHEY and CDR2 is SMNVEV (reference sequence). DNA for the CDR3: TGTGCCAGCAGATTGGGACAGACGAACACCGGGGAGCTGTTTTTT. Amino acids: CASRLGQTNTGELFF.

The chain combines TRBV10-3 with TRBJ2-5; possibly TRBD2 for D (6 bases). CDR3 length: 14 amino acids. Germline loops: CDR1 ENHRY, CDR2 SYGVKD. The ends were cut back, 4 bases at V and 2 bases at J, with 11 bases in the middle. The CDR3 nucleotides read TGTGCCATCAGTGGGGGGACTCTGCAAGAGACCCAGTACTTC. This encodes CAISGGTLQETQYF.

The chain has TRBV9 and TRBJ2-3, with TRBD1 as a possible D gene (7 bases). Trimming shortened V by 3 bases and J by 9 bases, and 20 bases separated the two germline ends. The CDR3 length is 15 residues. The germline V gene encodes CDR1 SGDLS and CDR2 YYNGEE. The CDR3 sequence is CASSGGQVGGATQYF. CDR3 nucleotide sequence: TGTGCCAGCAGCGGTGGACAGGTGGGGGGTGCGACGCAGTATTTT.

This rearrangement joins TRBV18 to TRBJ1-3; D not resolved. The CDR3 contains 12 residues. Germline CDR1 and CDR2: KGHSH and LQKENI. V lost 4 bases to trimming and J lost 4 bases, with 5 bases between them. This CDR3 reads CASSLRGNTIYF. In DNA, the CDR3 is TGTGCCAGCTCACTCAGAGGAAACACCATATATTTT.

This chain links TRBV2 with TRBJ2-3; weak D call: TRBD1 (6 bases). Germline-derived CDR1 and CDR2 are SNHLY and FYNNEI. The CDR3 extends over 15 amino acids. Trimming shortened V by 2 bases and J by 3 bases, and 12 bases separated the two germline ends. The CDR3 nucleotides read TGTGCCAGCAGTGAACCAGGGGAAGGGACAGATACGCAGTATTTT. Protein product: CASSEPGEGTDTQYF.

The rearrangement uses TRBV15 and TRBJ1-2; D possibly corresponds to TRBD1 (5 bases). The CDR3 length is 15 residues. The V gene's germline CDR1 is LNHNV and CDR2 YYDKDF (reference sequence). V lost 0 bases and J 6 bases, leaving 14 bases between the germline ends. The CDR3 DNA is TGTGCCACCAGCAGAGATCGGGCAGGGCGTGATGGCTACACCTTC. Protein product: CATSRDRAGRDGYTF.